A selection of T cell receptor beta chains follows, all from one sample in a study of vaccination and CD4 T cells after COVID-19. Using its own MiXCR run on the PCR reads, TCRdb lists one record per CDR3 protein. The sample yields under 20,000 distinct CDR3 sequences, 80% to 85% seen once. No antigen has been assigned to these receptors. The specimen comprised CD4+ T cells from blood, cultured in vitro, sampled after SARS-CoV-2 vaccination. Source of these receptors: a human donor who received a COVID-19 vaccine. CDR3s include the opening cysteine and the closing phenylalanine or tryptophan. The order of the fields is CDR3 length, V gene, J gene, CDR3 protein.

length: 15
V: TRBV29-1
J: TRBJ2-3
CDR3: CSGGGGGDSTDTQYF

length: 13
V: TRBV6-5
J: TRBJ1-2
CDR3: CASSSGQALGYTF

length: 12
V: TRBV12-3/TRBV12-4
J: TRBJ2-3
CDR3: CASSLGADTQYF

length: 13
V: TRBV2
J: TRBJ1-6
CDR3: CASRGQYNSPLHF

length: 14
V: TRBV30
J: TRBJ1-6
CDR3: CAWSIRRGPSPLHF

length: 13
V: TRBV6-5
J: TRBJ1-5
CDR3: CASSYSRTQPQHF

length: 14
V: TRBV6-1
J: TRBJ2-4
CDR3: CASLRGPWGNIQYF

length: 14
V: TRBV30
J: TRBJ1-6
CDR3: CAWSVSRQDSPLHF

length: 17
V: TRBV30
J: TRBJ2-7
CDR3: CAWSVLSESGGSYEQYF

length: 12
V: TRBV9
J: TRBJ1-2
CDR3: CASSVEPYGYTF

length: 13
V: TRBV20-1
J: TRBJ1-5
CDR3: CSTGQGTDQPQHF

length: 14
V: TRBV29-1
J: TRBJ1-3
CDR3: CSVLGGGGGNTIYF

length: 14
V: TRBV20-1
J: TRBJ1-1
CDR3: CSASFGGTVTEAFF

length: 14
V: TRBV25-1
J: TRBJ1-6
CDR3: CASSEYRGNSPLHF

length: 12
V: TRBV6-1
J: TRBJ1-6
CDR3: CASTTYNSPLHF

length: 15
V: TRBV20-1
J: TRBJ2-3
CDR3: CSARPSGGASDTQYF

length: 12
V: TRBV5-4
J: TRBJ2-3
CDR3: CASSLALDTQYF

length: 15
V: TRBV4-2
J: TRBJ1-5
CDR3: CASSHAGTEGQPQHF

length: 14
V: TRBV15
J: TRBJ1-3
CDR3: CATSRDYSGNTIYF

length: 11
V: TRBV11-2
J: TRBJ2-7
CDR3: CASSPSLGQYF

length: 16
V: TRBV12-3/TRBV12-4
J: TRBJ2-3
CDR3: CASSLGLAYLTDTQYF

length: 15
V: TRBV12-3/TRBV12-4
J: TRBJ2-7
CDR3: CASSLTPGGSYEQYF

length: 16
V: TRBV18
J: TRBJ1-1
CDR3: CASSLGQGATNTEAFF

length: 16
V: TRBV11-3
J: TRBJ2-5
CDR3: CASSSTTATRQETQYF

length: 12
V: TRBV7-6
J: TRBJ1-6
CDR3: CASSLVESPLHF

length: 15
V: TRBV25-1
J: TRBJ2-4
CDR3: CASSESAGGKNIQYF

length: 17
V: TRBV25-1
J: TRBJ1-5
CDR3: CASSGRTGIGMGQPQHF

length: 15
V: TRBV30
J: TRBJ1-1
CDR3: CALNSNRGWNTEAFF

length: 12
V: TRBV30
J: TRBJ2-5
CDR3: CAWRGGSETQYF

length: 13
V: TRBV30
J: TRBJ2-7
CDR3: CAWDKSTSYEQYF

length: 14
V: TRBV7-9
J: TRBJ2-3
CDR3: CASSPFHLADTQYF

length: 12
V: TRBV29-1
J: TRBJ2-7
CDR3: CSVGIIMGEQYF

length: 15
V: TRBV2
J: TRBJ1-1
CDR3: CASRGSSPGGTEAFF

length: 13
V: TRBV9
J: TRBJ1-2
CDR3: CASSVGQEGGYTF

length: 18
V: TRBV7-2
J: TRBJ2-3
CDR3: CASSGLLTSGAITDTQYF

length: 18
V: TRBV11-2
J: TRBJ1-6
CDR3: CASSLEWVPNPHNSPLHF

length: 12
V: TRBV20-1
J: TRBJ1-2
CDR3: CSAPLGVFGYTF

length: 13
V: TRBV6-1
J: TRBJ2-2
CDR3: CASSLYDAGELFF

length: 13
V: TRBV7-8
J: TRBJ1-2
CDR3: CASSFREDYGYTF

length: 11
V: TRBV6-1
J: TRBJ1-2
CDR3: CASHGGLGYTF

length: 14
V: TRBV7-9
J: TRBJ1-1
CDR3: CASSLVTTDTEAFF

length: 14
V: TRBV20-1
J: TRBJ1-1
CDR3: CSARVPGGNTEAFF

length: 16
V: TRBV10-3
J: TRBJ1-2
CDR3: CAISDWQLTGGNGYTF

length: 14
V: TRBV5-4
J: TRBJ2-3
CDR3: CASSLEGLSDTQYF

length: 13
V: TRBV5-4
J: TRBJ1-5
CDR3: CASSFRGREPQHF

length: 13
V: TRBV12-3/TRBV12-4
J: TRBJ1-1
CDR3: CASSLVDNTEAFF

length: 14
V: TRBV19
J: TRBJ1-3
CDR3: CASSIGGSGNTIYF

length: 17
V: TRBV21-1
J: TRBJ1-5
CDR3: CASSKGRRGLVGQPQHF

length: 14
V: TRBV5-4
J: TRBJ2-3
CDR3: CASSRGTSTDTQYF

length: 14
V: TRBV20-1
J: TRBJ2-2
CDR3: CSARRQAETGELFF

length: 13
V: TRBV20-1
J: TRBJ1-2
CDR3: CSASRGTGSSYTF

length: 18
V: TRBV20-1
J: TRBJ2-5
CDR3: CSAVTTGLAGNVKETQYF

length: 18
V: TRBV4-1
J: TRBJ2-5
CDR3: CASSQDSGTGGYQETQYF

length: 13
V: TRBV5-1
J: TRBJ1-2
CDR3: CASKVGQGYGYTF